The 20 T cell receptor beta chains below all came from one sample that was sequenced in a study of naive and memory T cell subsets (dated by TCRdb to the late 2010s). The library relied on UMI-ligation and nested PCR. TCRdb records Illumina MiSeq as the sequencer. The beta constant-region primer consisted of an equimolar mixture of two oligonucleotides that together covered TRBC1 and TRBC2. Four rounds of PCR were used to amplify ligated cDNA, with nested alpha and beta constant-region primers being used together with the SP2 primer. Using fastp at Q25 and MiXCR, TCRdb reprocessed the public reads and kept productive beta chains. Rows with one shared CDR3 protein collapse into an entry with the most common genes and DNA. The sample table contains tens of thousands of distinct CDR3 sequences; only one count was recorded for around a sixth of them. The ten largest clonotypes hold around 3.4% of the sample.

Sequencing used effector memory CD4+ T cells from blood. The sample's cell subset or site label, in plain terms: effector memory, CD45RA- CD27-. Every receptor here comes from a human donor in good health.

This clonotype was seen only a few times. The CDR3 nucleotides are TGTGCCAGCAGGCGACGGGGACTGAGCTCCTACGAGCAGTACTTC. As protein: CASRRRGLSSYEQYF. The chain couples TRBV6-2 or TRBV6-3 to TRBJ2-7, with D possibly being TRBD2 (6 bases). V gave up 6 bases and J gave up 0 bases, with 15 bases separating them. This CDR3 has 15 residues. Germline CDR1 MNHEY, CDR2 SVGEGT.

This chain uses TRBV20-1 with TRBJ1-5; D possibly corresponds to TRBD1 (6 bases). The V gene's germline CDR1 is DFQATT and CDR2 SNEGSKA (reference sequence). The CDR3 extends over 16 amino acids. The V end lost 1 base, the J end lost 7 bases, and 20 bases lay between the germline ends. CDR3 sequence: CSARGWGGLAGQPQHF. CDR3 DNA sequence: TGCAGTGCTAGAGGTTGGGGGGGCCTGGCAGGGCAGCCCCAGCATTTT.

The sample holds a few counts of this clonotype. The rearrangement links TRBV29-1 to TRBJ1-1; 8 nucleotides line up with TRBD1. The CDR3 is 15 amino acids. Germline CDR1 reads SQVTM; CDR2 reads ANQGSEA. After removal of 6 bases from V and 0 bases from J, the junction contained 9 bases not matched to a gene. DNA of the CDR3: TGCAGCGTGCCGGACAGGGATAGGATGAACACTGAAGCTTTCTTT. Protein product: CSVPDRDRMNTEAFF.

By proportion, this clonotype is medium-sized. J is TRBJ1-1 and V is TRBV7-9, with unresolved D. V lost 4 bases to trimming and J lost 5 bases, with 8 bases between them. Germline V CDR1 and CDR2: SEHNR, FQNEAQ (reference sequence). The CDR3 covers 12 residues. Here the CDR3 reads CASSYQRTEAFF. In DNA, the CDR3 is TGTGCCAGCAGCTATCAGAGGACTGAAGCTTTCTTT. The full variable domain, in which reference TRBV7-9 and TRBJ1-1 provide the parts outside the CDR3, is DTGVSQNPRHKITKRGQNVTFRCDPISEHNRLYWYRQTLGQGPEFLTYFQNEAQLEKSRLLSDRFSAERPKGSFSTLEIQRTEQGDSAMYLCASSYQRTEAFFGQGTRLTVV.

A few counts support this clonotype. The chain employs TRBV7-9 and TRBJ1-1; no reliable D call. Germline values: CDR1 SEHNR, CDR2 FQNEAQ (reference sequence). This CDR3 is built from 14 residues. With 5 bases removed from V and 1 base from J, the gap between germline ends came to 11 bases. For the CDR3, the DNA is TGTGCCAGCAGCGGCGGTTGGTCGAACACTGAAGCTTTCTTT. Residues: CASSGGWSNTEAFF.

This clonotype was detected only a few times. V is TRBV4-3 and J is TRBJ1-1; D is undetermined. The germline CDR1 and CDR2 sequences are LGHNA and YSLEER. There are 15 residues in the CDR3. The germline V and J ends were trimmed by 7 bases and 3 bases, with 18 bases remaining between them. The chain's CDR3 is CASKKGYGVDTEAFF. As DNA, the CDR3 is TGCGCCAGCAAAAAAGGATACGGGGTCGACACTGAAGCTTTCTTT.

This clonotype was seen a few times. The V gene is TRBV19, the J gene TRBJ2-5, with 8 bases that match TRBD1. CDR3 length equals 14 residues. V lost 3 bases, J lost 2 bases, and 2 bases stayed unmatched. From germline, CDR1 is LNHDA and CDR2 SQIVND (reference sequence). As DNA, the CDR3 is TGTGCCAGTAGTATGGGACAGGAACAAGAGACCCAGTACTTC. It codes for CASSMGQEQETQYF. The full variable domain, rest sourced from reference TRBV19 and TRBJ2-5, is DGGITQSPKYLFRKEGQNVTLSCEQNLNHDAMYWYRQDPGQGLRLIYYSQIVNDFQKGDIAEGYSVSREKKESFPLTVTSAQKNPTAFYLCASSMGQEQETQYFGPGTRLLVL.

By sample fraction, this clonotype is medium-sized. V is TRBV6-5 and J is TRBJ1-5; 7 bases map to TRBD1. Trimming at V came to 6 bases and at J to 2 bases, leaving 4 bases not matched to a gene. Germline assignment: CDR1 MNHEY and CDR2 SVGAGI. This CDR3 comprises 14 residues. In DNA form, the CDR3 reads TGTGCCAGCAGATCAACAGGGGGCAATCAGCCCCAGCATTTT. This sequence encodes CASRSTGGNQPQHF.

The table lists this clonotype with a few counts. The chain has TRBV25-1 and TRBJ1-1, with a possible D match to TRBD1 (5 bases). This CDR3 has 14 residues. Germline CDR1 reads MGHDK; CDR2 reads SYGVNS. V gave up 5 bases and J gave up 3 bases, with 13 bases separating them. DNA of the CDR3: TGTGCCAGCAGTCCTTGGGGGATTGACACTGAAGCTTTCTTT. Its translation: CASSPWGIDTEAFF.

DNA of the CDR3: TGTGCCAGCAGCTTAACCCCGGTAATCGGGGGAACTGAAGCTTTCTTT. This translates into CASSLTPVIGGTEAFF. The genes are TRBV7-3 and TRBJ1-1; a weak D match, TRBD1 (5 bases). Germline V CDR1 and CDR2: SGHTA, FQGTGA. The CDR3 runs to 16 residues. V lost 0 bases to trimming and J lost 5 bases, with 16 bases between them.

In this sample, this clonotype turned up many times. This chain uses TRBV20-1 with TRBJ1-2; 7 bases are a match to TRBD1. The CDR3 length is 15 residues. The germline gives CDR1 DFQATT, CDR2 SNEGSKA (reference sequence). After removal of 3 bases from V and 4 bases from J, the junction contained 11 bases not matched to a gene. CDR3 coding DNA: TGCAGTGCTAGGCAACCGGGACAGAAATTCTATGGCTACACCTTC. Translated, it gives CSARQPGQKFYGYTF.

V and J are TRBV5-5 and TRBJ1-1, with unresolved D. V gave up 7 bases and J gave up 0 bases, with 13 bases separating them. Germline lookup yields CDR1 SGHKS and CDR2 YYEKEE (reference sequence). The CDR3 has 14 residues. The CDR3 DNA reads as TGTGCCAGCTTGGACCTCGGGGTGAACACTGAAGCTTTCTTT. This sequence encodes CASLDLGVNTEAFF.

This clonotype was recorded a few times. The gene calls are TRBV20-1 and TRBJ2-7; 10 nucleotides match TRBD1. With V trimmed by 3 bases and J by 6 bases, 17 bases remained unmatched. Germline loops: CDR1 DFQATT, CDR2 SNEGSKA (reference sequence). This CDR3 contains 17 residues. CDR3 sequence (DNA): TGCAGTGCTAGTTTCCCCCCTCCTGGGACAGGGGAGGGCGAGCAGTACTTC. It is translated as CSASFPPPGTGEGEQYF.

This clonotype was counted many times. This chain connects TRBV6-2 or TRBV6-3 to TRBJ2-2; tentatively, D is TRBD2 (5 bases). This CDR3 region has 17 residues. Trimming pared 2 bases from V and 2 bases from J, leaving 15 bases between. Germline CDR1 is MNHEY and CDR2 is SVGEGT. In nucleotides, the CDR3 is TGTGCCAGCAGTTACGCCGGGGTCAGCACCAACACCGGGGAGCTGTTTTTT. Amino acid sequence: CASSYAGVSTNTGELFF.

The CDR3 coding sequence is TGTGCCAGCAGTTTGTTGGGCGTCGGCACCGGGGAGCTGTTTTTT. This codes for CASSLLGVGTGELFF. The gene calls are TRBV28 and TRBJ2-2; D is unclear. The CDR3 is made up of 15 amino acids. Trimming left V 3 bases short and J 4 bases short, with 12 bases between. Looked up from germline, CDR1 is MDHEN and CDR2 is SYDVKM.

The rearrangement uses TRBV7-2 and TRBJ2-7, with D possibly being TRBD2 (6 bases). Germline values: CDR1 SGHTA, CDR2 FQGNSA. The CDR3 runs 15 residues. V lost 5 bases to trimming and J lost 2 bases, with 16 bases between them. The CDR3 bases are TGTGCCAGCAGCCCTCGGGACTCAAACACCTACGAGCAGTACTTC. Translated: CASSPRDSNTYEQYF.

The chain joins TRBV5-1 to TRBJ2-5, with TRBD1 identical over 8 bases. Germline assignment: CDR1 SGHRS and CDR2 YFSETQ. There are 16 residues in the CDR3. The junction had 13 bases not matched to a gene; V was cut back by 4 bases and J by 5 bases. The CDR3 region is CASSQTPTGVMETQYF. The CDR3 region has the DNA TGCGCCAGCAGCCAAACCCCGACAGGGGTTATGGAGACCCAGTACTTC.

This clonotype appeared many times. CDR3 DNA: TGTGCCAGCAGTTTAGTCCGACAGGGCAACTCTGGAAACACCATATATTTT. Translating it yields CASSLVRQGNSGNTIYF. The chain recombines TRBV28 with TRBJ1-3, with TRBD1 matching over 7 bases. Germline trimming cut 2 bases from V and 0 bases from J; bases unmatched to any gene: 7. The CDR3 spans 17 residues. Germline V gene sequence: CDR1 MDHEN, CDR2 SYDVKM.

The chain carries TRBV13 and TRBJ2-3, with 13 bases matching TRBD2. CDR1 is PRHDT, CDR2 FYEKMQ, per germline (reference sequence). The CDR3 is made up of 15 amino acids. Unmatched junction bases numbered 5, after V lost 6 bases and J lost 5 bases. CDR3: CASRITSGGVDTQYF. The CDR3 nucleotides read TGTGCCAGCAGGATAACTAGCGGGGGGGTAGATACGCAGTATTTT.

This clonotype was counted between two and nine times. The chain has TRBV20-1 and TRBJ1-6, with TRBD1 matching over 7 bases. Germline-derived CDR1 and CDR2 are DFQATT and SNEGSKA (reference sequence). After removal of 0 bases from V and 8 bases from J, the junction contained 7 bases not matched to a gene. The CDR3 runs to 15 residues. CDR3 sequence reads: CSARDQRQGYSPLHF. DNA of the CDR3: TGCAGTGCTAGAGATCAAAGACAGGGCTATTCACCCCTCCACTTT.